This T cell receptor beta chain was documented in a study of blood T cell repertoires in COVID-19. CDR1 is SGDLS and CDR2 is YYNGEE in the germline V gene. This CDR3 is built from 15 residues. J was trimmed by 2 bases and V by 0 bases; bases with no gene match: 5. Method: immunoSEQ multiplex PCR; TCRdb's copy keeps in-frame clones and lacks some. Altogether roughly 350,000 clones are present, 70% to 90% being singletons, with the ten largest covering under 5%. V and J are TRBV9 and TRBJ2-7, with TRBD1 identical over 7 bases. The sample comprised peripheral blood. This TCR came from a woman aged 50 to 65 with active or convalescent COVID-19. The CDR3 DNA follows: TGTGCCAGCAGCGTAGGACAGGGTAATACCTACGAGCAGTACTTC. This codes for CASSVGQGNTYEQYF.